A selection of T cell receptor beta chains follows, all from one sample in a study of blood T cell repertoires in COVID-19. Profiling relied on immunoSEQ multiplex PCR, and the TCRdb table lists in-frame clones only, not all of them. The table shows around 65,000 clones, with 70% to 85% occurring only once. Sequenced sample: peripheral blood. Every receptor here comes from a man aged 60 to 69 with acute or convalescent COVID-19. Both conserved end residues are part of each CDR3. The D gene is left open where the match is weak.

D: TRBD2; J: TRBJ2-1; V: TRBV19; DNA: TGTGCCACCGGGGGGTACAATGAGCAGTTCTTC; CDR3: CATGGYNEQFF
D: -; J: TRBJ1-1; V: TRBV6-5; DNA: TGTGCCAGCAGTCCGCCGACAGGAAGGAACACTGAAGCTTTCTTT; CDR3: CASSPPTGRNTEAFF
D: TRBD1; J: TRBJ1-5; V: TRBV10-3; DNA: TGTGCCATCAGCCAGGGGGACGGTCAGCCCCAGCATTTT; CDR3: CAISQGDGQPQHF
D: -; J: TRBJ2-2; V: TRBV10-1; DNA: TGCGCCAGCAGTGTCCGGGGAACGGACACCGGGGAGCTGTTTTTT; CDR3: CASSVRGTDTGELFF
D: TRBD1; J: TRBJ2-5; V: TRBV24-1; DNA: TGTGCCACCAGTGCGGGACAGGCTGTTGATACCCAGTACTTC; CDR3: CATSAGQAVDTQYF
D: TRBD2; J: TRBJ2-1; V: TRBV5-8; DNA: TGTGCCAGCAGTCCTAGCGGAGGACTTTACAATGAGCAGTTCTTC; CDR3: CASSPSGGLYNEQFF
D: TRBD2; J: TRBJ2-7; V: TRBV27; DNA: TGTGCCAGCAGTACTCGGACTAGCGGCTCCTACGAGCAGTACTTC; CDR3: CASSTRTSGSYEQYF
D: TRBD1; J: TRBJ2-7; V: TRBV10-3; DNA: TGTGCCATCGATGACGGGACAGACTACGAGCAGTACTTC; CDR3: CAIDDGTDYEQYF
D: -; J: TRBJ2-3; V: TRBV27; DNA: TGTGCCAGCAGTTTAGTACCCAGAATGAGCACAGATACGCAGTATTTT; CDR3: CASSLVPRMSTDTQYF
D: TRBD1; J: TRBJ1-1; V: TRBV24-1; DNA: TGTGCCACCAGGACAGGGGTGGGCCTGAACACTGAAGCTTTCTTT; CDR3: CATRTGVGLNTEAFF
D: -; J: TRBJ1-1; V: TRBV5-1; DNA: TGCGCCAGCAGCTGGGGCCTACACGCGAACACTGAAGCTTTCTTT; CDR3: CASSWGLHANTEAFF
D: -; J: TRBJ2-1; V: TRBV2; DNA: TGTGCCAGCAGTGAAGACGAGGTCAATGAGCAGTTCTTC; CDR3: CASSEDEVNEQFF
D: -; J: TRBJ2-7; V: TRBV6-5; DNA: TGTGCCAGCAGTAGGACTCGAAATTACGAGCAGTACTTC; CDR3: CASSRTRNYEQYF
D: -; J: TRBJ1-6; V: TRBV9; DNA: TGTGCCAGCAGCGTAGGCTGGGCTCCAAATTCACCCCTCCACTTT; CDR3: CASSVGWAPNSPLHF
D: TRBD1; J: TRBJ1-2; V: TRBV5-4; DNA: TGTGCCAGCAGCGGGACCGGGACAGGGGCCCTTAACTATGGCTACACCTTC; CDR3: CASSGTGTGALNYGYTF
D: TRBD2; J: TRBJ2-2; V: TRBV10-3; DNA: TGTGCCATCAGCAGAGCGGGAGGGCCCGCCACCGGGGAGCTGTTTTTT; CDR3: CAISRAGGPATGELFF
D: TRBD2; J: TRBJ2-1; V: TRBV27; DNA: TGTGCCAGCAGTCAGGGACTAGCGGGGGGGAACTCCTACAATGAGCAGTTCTTC; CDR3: CASSQGLAGGNSYNEQFF
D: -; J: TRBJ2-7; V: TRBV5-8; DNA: TGTGCCAGCAGCTTCGGGACATCGACCTACGAGCAGTACTTC; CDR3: CASSFGTSTYEQYF